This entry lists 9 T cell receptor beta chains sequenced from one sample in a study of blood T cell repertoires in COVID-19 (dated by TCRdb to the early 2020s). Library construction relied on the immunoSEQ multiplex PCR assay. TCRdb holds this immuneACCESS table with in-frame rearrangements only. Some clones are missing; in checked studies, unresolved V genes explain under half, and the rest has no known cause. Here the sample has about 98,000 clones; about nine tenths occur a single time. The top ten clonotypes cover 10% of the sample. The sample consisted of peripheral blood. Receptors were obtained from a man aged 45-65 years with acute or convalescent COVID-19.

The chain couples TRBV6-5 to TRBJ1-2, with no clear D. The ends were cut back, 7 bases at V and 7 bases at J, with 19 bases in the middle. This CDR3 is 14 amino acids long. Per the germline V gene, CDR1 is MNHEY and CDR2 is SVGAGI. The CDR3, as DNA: TGTGCCAGCACCAATACCGTTCCATCGGGTGGCTACACCTTC. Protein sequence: CASTNTVPSGGYTF.

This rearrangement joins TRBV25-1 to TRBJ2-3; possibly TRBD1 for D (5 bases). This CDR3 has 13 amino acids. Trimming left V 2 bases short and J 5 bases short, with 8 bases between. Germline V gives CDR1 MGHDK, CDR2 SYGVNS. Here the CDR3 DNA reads TGTGCCAGCAGTGAAGAAGGGGAAGATACGCAGTATTTT. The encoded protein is CASSEEGEDTQYF.

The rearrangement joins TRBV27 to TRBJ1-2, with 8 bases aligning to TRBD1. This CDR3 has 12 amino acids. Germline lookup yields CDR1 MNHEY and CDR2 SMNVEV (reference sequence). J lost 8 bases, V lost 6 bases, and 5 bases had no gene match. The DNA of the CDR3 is TGTGCCAGCAGGCTAACAGGGGGGGGCTACACCTTC. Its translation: CASRLTGGGYTF.

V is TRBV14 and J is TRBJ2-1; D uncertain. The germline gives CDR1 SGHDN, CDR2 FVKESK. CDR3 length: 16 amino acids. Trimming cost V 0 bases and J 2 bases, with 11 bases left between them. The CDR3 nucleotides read TGTGCCAGCAGCCAAGAAAGGAGCGAAACCTACAATGAGCAGTTCTTC. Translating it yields CASSQERSETYNEQFF.

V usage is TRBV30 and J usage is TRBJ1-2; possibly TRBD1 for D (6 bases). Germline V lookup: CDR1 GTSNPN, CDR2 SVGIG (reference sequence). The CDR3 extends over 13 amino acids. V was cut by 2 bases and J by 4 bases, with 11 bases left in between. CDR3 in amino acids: CAWSQGQIYGYTF. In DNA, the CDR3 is TGTGCCTGGAGTCAGGGGCAGATCTATGGCTACACCTTC.

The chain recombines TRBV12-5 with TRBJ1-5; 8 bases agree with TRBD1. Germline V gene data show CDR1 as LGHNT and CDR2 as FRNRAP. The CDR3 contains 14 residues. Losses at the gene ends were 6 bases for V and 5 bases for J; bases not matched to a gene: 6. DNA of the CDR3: TGTGCTAGTGGCCCCGGACAGGGTGATCAGCCCCAGCATTTT. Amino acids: CASGPGQGDQPQHF. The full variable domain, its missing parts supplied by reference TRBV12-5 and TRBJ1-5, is DARVTQTPRHKVTEMGQEVTMRCQPILGHNTVFWYRQTMMQGLELLAYFRNRAPLDDSGMPKDRFSAEMPDATLATLKIQPSEPRDSAVYFCASGPGQGDQPQHFGDGTRLSIL.

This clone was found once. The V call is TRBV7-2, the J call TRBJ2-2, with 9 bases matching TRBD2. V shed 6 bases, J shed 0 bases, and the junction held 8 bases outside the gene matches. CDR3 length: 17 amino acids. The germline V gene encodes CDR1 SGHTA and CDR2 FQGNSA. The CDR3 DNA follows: TGTGCCAGCAGTTTCTATAGCGGGAGCTCGAACACCGGGGAGCTGTTTTTT. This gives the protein CASSFYSGSSNTGELFF.

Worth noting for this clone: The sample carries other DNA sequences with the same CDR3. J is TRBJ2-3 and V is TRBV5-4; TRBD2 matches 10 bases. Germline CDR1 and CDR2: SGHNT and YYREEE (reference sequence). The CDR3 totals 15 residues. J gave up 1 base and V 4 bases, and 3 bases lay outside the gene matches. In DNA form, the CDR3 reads TGTGCCAGCAGCCTAACTAGCGGGGGCACAGATACGCAGTATTTT. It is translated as CASSLTSGGTDTQYF. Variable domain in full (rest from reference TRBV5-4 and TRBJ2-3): ETGVTQSPTHLIKTRGQQVTLRCSSQSGHNTVSWYQQALGQGPQFIFQYYREEENGRGNFPPRFSGLQFPNYSSELNVNALELDDSALYLCASSLTSGGTDTQYFGPGTRLTVL.

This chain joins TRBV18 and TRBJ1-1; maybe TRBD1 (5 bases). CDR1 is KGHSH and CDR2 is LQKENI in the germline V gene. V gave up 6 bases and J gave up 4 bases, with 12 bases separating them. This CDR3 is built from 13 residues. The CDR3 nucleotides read TGTGCCAGCTCTCAGGGTAAAGGCACTGAAGCTTTCTTT. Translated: CASSQGKGTEAFF.